Below, 15 T cell receptor beta chains from the same sample are listed, as sequenced in a study of a mutant IDH1 vaccine in newly diagnosed glioma. Documented time point: week 47, end of study. Doses of 300 ug of mutant IDH1 20-mer peptide were given with topical imiquimod. Their antigens are not known. Here immunoSEQ multiplex PCR was the method, and the copy in TCRdb shows in-frame clones only, minus some. The data contain roughly 35,000 clones, roughly four fifths of them singletons. Sequencing used PBMCs, obtained from a glioma patient whose treatment included an IDH1 peptide vaccine. The receptors come from a man aged 40-49 years with glioma.

The V gene is TRBV23-1, the J gene TRBJ1-2; no definite D call. TRBV23-1 is classed as an ORF, of uncertain function. The CDR3 length is 12 residues. Deletions cut 9 bases from V and 3 bases from J, with 11 bases between. This chain's CDR3 is CARHKSDYGYTF. The CDR3 DNA reads TGCGCCAGGCACAAGTCGGACTATGGCTACACCTTC.

CDR3 amino acids: CASSLSVNSYNSPLHF. The CDR3 DNA follows: TGTGCCAGCAGCTTGTCGGTTAACTCCTATAATTCACCCCTCCACTTT. J is TRBJ1-6 and V is TRBV5-6; D gene uncertain. The germline CDR1 and CDR2 sequences are SGHDT and YYEEEE. CDR3 size: 16 residues. The ends were cut back, 1 base at V and 0 bases at J, with 8 bases in the middle.

The rearrangement links TRBV7-8 to TRBJ1-1; no definite D call. The CDR3 extends over 16 amino acids. With 1 base removed from V and 6 bases from J, the gap between germline ends came to 18 bases. CDR1 and CDR2 from the germline V gene are SGHVS and FQNEAQ. CDR3 nucleotides: TGTGCCAGCAGCTTAGGTTCGTTGGGGAGTACGGCTGAAGCTTTCTTT. It is translated as CASSLGSLGSTAEAFF.

This clone has only a few counts. The chain uses TRBV5-4 and TRBJ2-3; D not resolved. CDR3 length equals 15 residues. Per the germline V gene, CDR1 is SGHNT and CDR2 is YYREEE (reference sequence). V was pared by 1 base and J by 4 bases, with 13 bases between. DNA for the CDR3: TGTGCCAGCAGCTTGTATTCTACCCGCGCAGATACGCAGTATTTT. Translation gives CASSLYSTRADTQYF. Full variable domain (remainder filled in from reference TRBV5-4 and TRBJ2-3): ETGVTQSPTHLIKTRGQQVTLRCSSQSGHNTVSWYQQALGQGPQFIFQYYREEENGRGNFPPRFSGLQFPNYSSELNVNALELDDSALYLCASSLYSTRADTQYFGPGTRLTVL.

This chain uses TRBV5-1 with TRBJ2-5; D is ambiguous. The CDR3 has 13 amino acids. Germline V gives CDR1 SGHRS, CDR2 YFSETQ. Trimming removed 0 bases at V and 3 bases at J, with 6 bases between. CDR3 residues: CASSLAAEETQYF. DNA for the CDR3: TGCGCCAGCAGCTTGGCGGCCGAAGAGACCCAGTACTTC. The variable domain in full, completed from reference TRBV5-1 and TRBJ2-5, reads KAGVTQTPRYLIKTRGQQVTLSCSPISGHRSVSWYQQTPGQGLQFLFEYFSETQRNKGNFPGRFSGRQFSNSRSEMNVSTLELGDSALYLCASSLAAEETQYFGPGTRLLVL.

This clone was recorded once. The chain has TRBV7-8 and TRBJ2-3, with unresolved D. Germline CDR1 and CDR2: SGHVS and FQNEAQ. Trimming removed 5 bases from V and 5 bases from J, with 14 bases in between. The CDR3 spans 14 residues. This CDR3 is CASSPRRTQDTQYF. The CDR3 DNA reads as TGTGCCAGCAGCCCGAGAAGGACCCAAGATACGCAGTATTTT.

The gene calls are TRBV19 and TRBJ1-4; D unclear. Trimming removed 3 bases at V and 9 bases at J, with 11 bases between. This CDR3 is built from 13 residues. Per germline, CDR1 LNHDA and CDR2 SQIVND (reference sequence). DNA of the CDR3: TGTGCCAGTAGTATGGTGGCCGGGCAAAAACTGTTTTTT. It codes for CASSMVAGQKLFF.

The V gene is TRBV6-1, the J gene TRBJ2-3; D unresolved. The CDR3 contains 12 residues. In germline, CDR1 is MNHNS, CDR2 SASEGT. Trimming removed 8 bases at V and 3 bases at J, with 9 bases between. The CDR3 loop reads CASGLSTDTQYF. The CDR3 DNA reads TGTGCCAGCGGCCTCAGTACAGATACGCAGTATTTT.

A few counts support this clone. The chain carries TRBV6-1 and TRBJ1-2, with TRBD1 matching 9 bases. Trimming took 1 base from V and 7 from J; bases not matched to a gene: 4. This CDR3 region has 14 residues. The germline V gene has CDR1 MNHNS and CDR2 SASEGT. This chain's CDR3 is CASSEVQGATGYTF. The CDR3 DNA sequence: TGTGCCAGCAGTGAAGTACAGGGGGCGACTGGCTACACCTTC.

CDR3 sequence reads: CATSRYRGLDEQYF. In nucleotides, the CDR3 is TGTGCCACCAGCAGATACAGGGGGCTGGACGAGCAGTACTTC. The chain recombines TRBV15 with TRBJ2-7; 9 nucleotides line up with TRBD1. The V segment lost 2 bases and the J segment 5 bases; nucleotides outside the gene matches: 4. The CDR3 extends over 14 amino acids. Germline V gene sequence: CDR1 LNHNV, CDR2 YYDKDF (reference sequence). The variable domain in full, with the rest retrieved from reference TRBV15 and TRBJ2-7, is DAMVIQNPRYQVTQFGKPVTLSCSQTLNHNVMYWYQQKSSQAPKLLFHYYDKDFNNEADTPDNFQSRRPNTSFCFLDIRSPGLGDTAMYLCATSRYRGLDEQYFGPGTRLTVT.

The V gene is TRBV6-6, the J gene TRBJ2-7, with D possibly TRBD1 on 7 matching bases. The V end was cut by 5 bases, the J end by 6 bases, with 14 bases between. The CDR3 length is 13 residues. The germline V gene has CDR1 MNHNY and CDR2 SVGAGI (reference sequence). The CDR3 DNA reads as TGTGCCAGCAGTCCCACTCAGGGGGGCGAGCAGTACTTC. It specifies CASSPTQGGEQYF.

J is TRBJ1-5 and V is TRBV6-1; tentative D call: TRBD1 (6 bases). Germline CDR1 reads MNHNS; CDR2 reads SASEGT. The CDR3 contains 16 residues. V was shortened by 2 bases and J by 6 bases, with 17 bases between the two germline ends. This CDR3 reads CASSELDRTPSQPQHF. The CDR3 nucleotides are TGTGCCAGCAGTGAATTAGACAGGACCCCAAGTCAGCCCCAGCATTTT.

This clone is deemed medium-sized. This chain joins TRBV6-5 and TRBJ2-1, with 10 bases matching TRBD2. Germline V gene data show CDR1 as MNHEY and CDR2 as SVGAGI. V shed 6 bases and J 8 bases; nucleotides not matched to a gene: 10. This CDR3 comprises 15 residues. The CDR3 DNA sequence: TGTGCCAGCAGACAGACTAGCGGGCCCCTCTATGAGCAGTTCTTC. This sequence encodes CASRQTSGPLYEQFF.

Only one count was recorded for this clone. The chain combines TRBV11-1 with TRBJ2-3, with D unresolved. Looked up from germline, CDR1 is SGHAT and CDR2 is FQDESV (reference sequence). Trimming removed 0 bases from V and 7 bases from J, with 8 bases in between. This CDR3 comprises 13 residues. This chain's CDR3 is CASSLAGLNTQYF. CDR3 nucleotides: TGTGCCAGCAGCTTAGCGGGTCTAAATACGCAGTATTTT. Based on the CDR3 plus reference TRBV11-1 and TRBJ2-3, the full variable domain is EAEVAQSPRYKITEKSQAVAFWCDPISGHATLYWYRQILGQGPELLVQFQDESVVDDSQLPKDRFSAERLKGVDSTLKIQPAELGDSAMYLCASSLAGLNTQYFGPGTRLTVL.

This clone occurred once. The V and J genes are TRBV5-4 and TRBJ2-7, with 7 positions matching TRBD2. Germline values: CDR1 SGHNT, CDR2 YYREEE (reference sequence). CDR3 length equals 14 residues. V was clipped by 0 bases and J by 6 bases; unmatched bases: 6. The CDR3 DNA reads TGTGCCAGCAGCTTGGGGCAGGGAGGGACCGAGCAGTACTTC. Its translation is CASSLGQGGTEQYF.